Presented here are 14 T cell receptor beta chains from one specimen sequenced in a study of OX40 agonist ivuxolimab in advanced cancers. The library was generated by the immunoSEQ multiplex PCR assay. TCRdb obtained this table from immuneACCESS and retained in-frame rearrangements with V and J assigned. These tables miss some clones; where compared with another copy, unresolved V genes account for less than half of the shortfall, and the remainder is unexplained. The sample records tens of thousands of clones, roughly 80% of which are singletons. The ten largest clones represent 2% to 2.5% of the sample. The sample was CD4+ or CD8+ T cells sorted from blood, taken in a trial of the OX40 agonist ivuxolimab. The source of these receptors is an adult with an advanced solid tumor such as melanoma, head and neck, liver or kidney cancer.

This chain connects TRBV11-2 to TRBJ2-5; the D gene is possibly TRBD2 (5 bases). The CDR3 runs to 15 residues. V was clipped by 4 bases and J by 4 bases, with 16 bases between them. Germline CDR1 SGHAT, CDR2 FQNNGV. CDR3 bases: TGTGCCAGCAGCTGGGGAGTCGCCCGGGGAGAGACCCAGTACTTC. It yields the protein CASSWGVARGETQYF. The full variable domain, completed using reference TRBV11-2 and TRBJ2-5, is EAGVAQSPRYKIIEKRQSVAFWCNPISGHATLYWYQQILGQGPKLLIQFQNNGVVDDSQLPKDRFSAERLKGVDSTLKIQPAKLEDSAVYLCASSWGVARGETQYFGPGTRLLVL.

In its sample, this clone was seen once. The chain uses TRBV7-6 and TRBJ2-7, with 9 bases that match TRBD1. This CDR3 is built from 15 residues. Germline assignment: CDR1 SGHVS and CDR2 FNYEAQ. The V gene end was trimmed by 1 base and the J gene end by 4 bases; junction bases not matched to a gene: 5. The CDR3 sequence is CASSLVSQGAYEQYF. DNA for the CDR3: TGTGCCAGCAGCTTAGTCTCACAGGGGGCTTACGAGCAGTACTTC. Full variable domain (rest looked up from reference TRBV7-6 and TRBJ2-7): GAGVSQSPRYKVTKRGQDVALRCDPISGHVSLYWYRQALGQGPEFLTYFNYEAQQDKSGLPNDRFSAERPEGSISTLTIQRTEQRDSAMYRCASSLVSQGAYEQYFGPGTRLTVT.

The chain recombines TRBV12-5 with TRBJ2-1; a weak D match, TRBD2 (6 bases). CDR3 length equals 19 residues. Deletions cut 3 bases from V and 4 bases from J, with 25 bases between. Germline-derived CDR1 and CDR2 are LGHNT and FRNRAP. The CDR3 region is CASGLLIARPAGIYNEQFF. CDR3 bases: TGTGCTAGTGGTTTATTAATCGCCCGCCCGGCGGGGATATACAATGAGCAGTTCTTC.

J is TRBJ2-7 and V is TRBV5-6; no firm D call. Germline values: CDR1 SGHDT, CDR2 YYEEEE. V was cut by 4 bases and J by 4 bases, with 9 bases left in between. The CDR3 sequence is 12 residues long. For the CDR3, the DNA is TGTGCCAGCAGCGTAGACTTATACGAGCAGTACTTC. Translation: CASSVDLYEQYF.

The chain couples TRBV7-9 to TRBJ1-4, with D perhaps matching TRBD1 (5 bases). V was pared by 5 bases and J by 10 bases, with 23 bases between. Germline CDR1 reads SEHNR; CDR2 reads FQNEAQ (reference sequence). The CDR3 contains 16 residues. In DNA form, the CDR3 reads TGTGCCAGCAGCCAGACCGCAGGGTCGGGAGTTGGAAAACTGTTTTTT. It encodes CASSQTAGSGVGKLFF.

The chain employs TRBV27 and TRBJ2-4, with D perhaps matching TRBD2 (6 bases). The CDR3 length is 14 residues. The germline V gene encodes CDR1 MNHEY and CDR2 SMNVEV (reference sequence). The ends were cut back, 8 bases at V and 0 bases at J, with 11 bases in the middle. CDR3 sequence: CASATRLAKNIQYF. The CDR3 bases are TGTGCCAGCGCGACTAGGCTAGCCAAAAACATTCAGTACTTC.

This chain connects TRBV6-1 to TRBJ1-5; no clear D. V was pared by 0 bases and J by 0 bases, with 15 bases between. Germline CDR1 is MNHNS and CDR2 is SASEGT. The CDR3 has 18 residues. Written as DNA, the CDR3 is TGTGCCAGCAGTGAAGCGCTTAGGTTTTATTATAGCAATCAGCCCCAGCATTTT. It is translated as CASSEALRFYYSNQPQHF.

The V and J genes are TRBV18 and TRBJ2-3; D remains unclear. Looked up from germline, CDR1 is KGHSH and CDR2 is LQKENI. V was cut by 3 bases and J by 0 bases, with 4 bases left in between. The CDR3 covers 13 residues. CDR3 in amino acids: CASSPSSTDTQYF. The CDR3, as DNA: TGTGCCAGCTCACCCAGTAGCACAGATACGCAGTATTTT.

This clone has a handful of counts. The V call is TRBV7-8, the J call TRBJ2-2, with D unclear. The V and J ends lost 3 bases and 5 bases respectively, with 16 bases between them. This CDR3 region has 16 residues. CDR1 and CDR2 (germline): SGHVS, FQNEAQ. This CDR3 reads CASSFRGRRTTGELFF. The CDR3 DNA reads TGTGCCAGCAGCTTTCGTGGCAGGCGAACAACCGGGGAGCTGTTTTTT.

The CDR3 protein is CASSRLAGGDTQYF. The CDR3 bases are TGTGCCAGCAGCCGACTAGCGGGAGGCGATACGCAGTATTTT. This chain uses TRBV11-2 with TRBJ2-3, with 13 bases lining up with TRBD2. Trimming took 5 bases from V and 6 from J; bases not matched to a gene: 2. CDR1 and CDR2 from the germline V gene are SGHAT and FQNNGV. This CDR3 contains 14 residues.

The chain links TRBV7-6 to TRBJ2-7, with 8 bases matching TRBD2. Germline V CDR1 and CDR2: SGHVS, FNYEAQ. Trimming at V came to 0 bases and at J to 2 bases, leaving 6 bases not matched to a gene. The CDR3 consists of 16 residues. The CDR3 DNA reads TGTGCCAGCAGCTTAGCGGGTATTAGCGGGGCCTACGAGCAGTACTTC. This translates into CASSLAGISGAYEQYF.

This sequence joins TRBV5-4 and TRBJ1-3; 7 bases are shared with TRBD1. Germline loops: CDR1 SGHNT, CDR2 YYREEE (reference sequence). V shed 4 bases and J 8 bases; nucleotides not matched to a gene: 9. This CDR3 spans 14 amino acids. In DNA form, the CDR3 reads TGTGCCAGCAGCCCTGGACAGGCCTTCGACACCATATATTTT. Translating gives CASSPGQAFDTIYF.

This clone has a single count. This sequence joins TRBV28 and TRBJ1-3, with 8 positions matching TRBD1. The CDR3 covers 12 residues. V lost 10 bases and J lost 4; bases outside the gene matches: 3. The germline CDR1 and CDR2 sequences are MDHEN and SYDVKM. The CDR3 coding sequence is TGTGCCACAGGGGGCTTAGGAAACACCATATATTTT. The encoded protein is CATGGLGNTIYF.

This sequence joins TRBV4-2 and TRBJ2-3; D is perhaps TRBD1 (6 bases). CDR1 is LGHNA, CDR2 YNFKEQ, per germline. The CDR3 covers 14 residues. V was trimmed by 0 bases and J by 3 bases, leaving 7 bases between them. CDR3 residues: CASSQDQGTDTQYF. CDR3 sequence (DNA): TGTGCCAGCAGCCAAGATCAGGGGACAGATACGCAGTATTTT.